This T cell receptor (beta chain) was identified during a study of blood T cell repertoires in COVID-19. Method: immunoSEQ multiplex PCR; TCRdb's copy keeps in-frame clones and lacks some. The repertoire holds under 120,000 clones, approximately 85% seen once, with 2.1% in the top ten. The ends lost 1 base at V and 5 bases at J; junction bases unmatched: 8. Germline CDR1 and CDR2: LGHDT and YNNKEL (reference sequence). This CDR3 is 16 amino acids long. The V gene is TRBV3-1 (or the pseudogene TRBV3-2), the J gene TRBJ2-3; 8 bases line up with TRBD2. The clonotype originates from a human donor in a cohort sampled during active COVID-19. The sample was peripheral blood. CDR3 bases: TGTGCCAGCAGCCAAGTTCCCGGGGGGGCCTTAGATACGCAGTATTTT. It yields the protein CASSQVPGGALDTQYF.